The present TCR beta chain was sequenced within a study of cytomegalovirus exposure and HLA in healthy donors. This clone occurred a few times. Its antigen is not identified. The PCR was carried out with 60 Vbeta primers and 13 Jbeta primers. This table comes from immunoSEQ multiplex PCR, and its TCRdb copy is limited to in-frame clones, with some not included. This sample carries about 200,000 clones, 65% to 85% of them seen once, and the ten largest clones take roughly 0.097%. Whole-study results and caveats: Despite most TCR sequences being rare, some public TCRs occurred in many donors. What was likely a sequencing artifact was a cluster of highly shared sequence variants. The number of N-insertions in an Asian-associated ancestry cluster was reportedly below the roughly 660-donor mean in a later analysis.

CDR1 and CDR2 from the germline V gene are SGHDT and YYEEEE. V lost 0 bases and J lost 1, with 4 bases in between. This CDR3 is built from 13 residues. This receptor was taken from a boy younger than 10 in good health and CMV-seronegative. The J gene is TRBJ1-2, the V gene TRBV5-6; D gene uncertain. The sample taken for sequencing was PBMCs. CDR3 nucleotides: TGTGCCAGCAGCTTGGACAGTAACTATGGCTACACCTTC. Protein: CASSLDSNYGYTF.